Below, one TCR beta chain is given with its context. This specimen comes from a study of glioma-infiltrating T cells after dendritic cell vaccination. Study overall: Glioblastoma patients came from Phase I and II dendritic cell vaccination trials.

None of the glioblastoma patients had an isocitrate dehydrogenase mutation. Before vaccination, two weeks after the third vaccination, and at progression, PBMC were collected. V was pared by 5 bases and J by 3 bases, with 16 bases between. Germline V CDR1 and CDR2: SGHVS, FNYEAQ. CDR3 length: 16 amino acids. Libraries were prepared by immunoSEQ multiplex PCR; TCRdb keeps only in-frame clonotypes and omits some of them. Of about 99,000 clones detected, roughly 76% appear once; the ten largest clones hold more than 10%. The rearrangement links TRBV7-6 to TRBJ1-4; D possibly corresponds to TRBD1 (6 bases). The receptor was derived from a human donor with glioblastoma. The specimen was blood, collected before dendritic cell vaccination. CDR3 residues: CASSLKTGWANEKLFF. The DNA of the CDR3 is TGTGCCAGCAGCCTCAAAACAGGGTGGGCTAATGAAAAACTGTTTTTT. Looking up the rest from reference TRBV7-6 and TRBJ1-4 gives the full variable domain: GAGVSQSPRYKVTKRGQDVALRCDPISGHVSLYWYRQALGQGPEFLTYFNYEAQQDKSGLPNDRFSAERPEGSISTLTIQRTEQRDSAMYRCASSLKTGWANEKLFFGSGTQLSVL.